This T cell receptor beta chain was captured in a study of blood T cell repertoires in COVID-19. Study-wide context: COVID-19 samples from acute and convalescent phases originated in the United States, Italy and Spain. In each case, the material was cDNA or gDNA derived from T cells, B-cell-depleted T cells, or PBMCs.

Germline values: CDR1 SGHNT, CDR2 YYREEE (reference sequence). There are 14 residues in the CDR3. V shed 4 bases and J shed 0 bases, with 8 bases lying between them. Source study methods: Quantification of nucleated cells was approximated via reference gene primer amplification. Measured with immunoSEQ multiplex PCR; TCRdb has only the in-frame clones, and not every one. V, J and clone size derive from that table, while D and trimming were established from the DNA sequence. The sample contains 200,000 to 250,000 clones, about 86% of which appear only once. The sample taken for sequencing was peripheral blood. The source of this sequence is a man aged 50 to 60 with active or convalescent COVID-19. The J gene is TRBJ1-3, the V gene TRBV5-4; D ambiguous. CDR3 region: CASSPGVSGNTIYF. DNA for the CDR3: TGTGCCAGCAGCCCCGGGGTCTCTGGAAACACCATATATTTT.